Detailed here is one T cell receptor (beta chain). Its antigen is still unknown. One junction end does not reproduce the germline sequence, and a read error may be involved. This record belongs to a study of T cells after posttransplantation cyclophosphamide. General study points: Later blood repertoires were often dominated by clones from the donor CD8+ memory compartment. TRB overlap between skin or GI tissue T cells and blood was limited. After PTCy, TRB diversity resembled that of CNI/methotrexate controls.

Germline V CDR1 and CDR2: SGHVS, FQNEAQ. There are 14 residues in the CDR3. Some clones are missing from TCRdb's copy, which holds only in-frame ones; the method was immunoSEQ multiplex PCR. Listed here are some 18,000 clones without any singletons, the top ten holding about 0.54%. Busulfan-fludarabine conditioning, marrow transplant, and cyclophosphamide on days +3 and +4 were administered. Specimen: PBMCs, collected after allogeneic stem cell transplant with posttransplant cyclophosphamide. The chain recombines TRBV7-8 with TRBJ2-3; D unresolved. The TCR comes from a female patient aged 30 to 45 who received an allogeneic stem cell transplant from a related donor, was CMV-positive, and had no GVHD. Certain T cells may be donor cells from the graft. CDR3 in DNA: TGTGCCAGCAGCCCTCCTTTGCTCACAGATGCGCAGTATTTT. Translating it yields CASSPPLLTDAQYF.